Reported below is one T cell receptor (beta chain). This record belongs to a study of blood T cell repertoires in COVID-19. Turning to the study itself: Spain, Italy and the United States supplied samples that represented acute and convalescent COVID-19. Sample material is recorded as cDNA or gDNA derived from T cells, B-cell-depleted T cells, or PBMCs.

In the authors' workflow: Cell counts per sample came from amplifying reference gene primers. Profiled with immunoSEQ multiplex PCR; TCRdb holds only in-frame clones, not every one. D and trimming come from the DNA, and the V and J calls and clone size come from that table. The sample records some 190,000 clones, 70% to 85% being singletons. The V end lost 1 base, the J end lost 2 bases, and 14 bases lay between the germline ends. CDR3 length: 17 residues. The V gene's germline CDR1 is LNHNV and CDR2 YYDKDF (reference sequence). It was during active infection that Seattle patients were enrolled and then longitudinally followed.

The J gene is TRBJ1-4, the V gene TRBV15; D call uncertain. Sequencing used peripheral blood. The sequence derives from a man at least 80 years old with COVID-19, enrolled during active disease. CDR3 coding DNA: TGTGCCACCAGCAGAGGGGCCTTCCGCCCGACTAATGAAAAACTGTTTTTT. Translating it yields CATSRGAFRPTNEKLFF.